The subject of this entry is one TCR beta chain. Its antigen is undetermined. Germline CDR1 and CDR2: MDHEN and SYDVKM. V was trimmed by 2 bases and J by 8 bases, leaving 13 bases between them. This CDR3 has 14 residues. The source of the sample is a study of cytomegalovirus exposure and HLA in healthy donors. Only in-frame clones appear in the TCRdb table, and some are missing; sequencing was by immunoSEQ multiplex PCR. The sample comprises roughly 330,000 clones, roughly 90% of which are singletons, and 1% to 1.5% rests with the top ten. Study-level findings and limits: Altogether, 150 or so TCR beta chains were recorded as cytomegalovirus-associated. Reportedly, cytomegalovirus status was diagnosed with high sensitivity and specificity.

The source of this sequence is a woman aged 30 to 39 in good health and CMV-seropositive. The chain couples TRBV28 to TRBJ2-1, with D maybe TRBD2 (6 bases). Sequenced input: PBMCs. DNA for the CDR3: TGTGCCAGCAGTTTAACCGGGACTGGCGATGAGCAGTTCTTC. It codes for CASSLTGTGDEQFF. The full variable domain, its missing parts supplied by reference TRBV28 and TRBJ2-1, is DVKVTQSSRYLVKRTGEKVFLECVQDMDHENMFWYRQDPGLGLRLIYFSYDVKMKEKGDIPEGYSVSREKKERFSLILESASTNQTSMYLCASSLTGTGDEQFFGPGTRLTVL.